The 19 T cell receptor beta chains below were found in one sample sequenced in a study of T cells in Graves' hyperthyroidism and ophthalmopathy. It was RNA transcripts that yielded the amplified TCR beta CDR3 regions. HTBI primers drove first-round RT-PCR of the TCR CDR3. TCRdb called the multiplex PCR reads again in MiXCR, with one record for every CDR3 protein. The repertoire has hundreds of thousands of distinct CDR3 sequences, about 20% of them found once; the top ten carry 47%. Input material: blood. The receptors originated from a middle-aged man with Graves' ophthalmopathy.

Details on this clonotype: At one boundary the junction diverges from the germline segment, which might be a read error. The V and J genes are TRBV12-3 or TRBV12-4 and TRBJ1-6; D gene unclear. This CDR3 has 17 amino acids. In nucleotides, the CDR3 is TGTGCCAGCAGTCTAGCGGGGATCGGCCCCTATAATTCACCCCTCCACTTT. This translates into CASSLAGIGPYNSPLHF.

The V and J genes are TRBV9 and TRBJ2-5; D may match TRBD1 or TRBD2 (6 bases each). Per the germline V gene, CDR1 is SGDLS and CDR2 is YYNGEE. The CDR3 contains 17 residues. The V end was cut by 0 bases, the J end by 5 bases, with 20 bases between. The CDR3 spells CASSVDVQGGLRETQYF. Here the CDR3 DNA reads TGTGCCAGCAGCGTAGATGTACAGGGAGGACTTAGGGAGACCCAGTACTTC.

This clonotype was detected many times. V and J are TRBV28 and TRBJ2-5; no firm D call. The V and J ends lost 3 bases and 4 bases respectively, with 6 bases between them. The CDR3 contains 12 residues. Germline loops: CDR1 MDHEN, CDR2 SYDVKM. The CDR3 coding sequence is TGTGCCAGCAGTTTTGGCGGAGAGACCCAGTACTTC. Its translation: CASSFGGETQYF.

This clonotype was recorded many times. The V gene is TRBV5-6, the J gene TRBJ1-2; no firm D call. The CDR3 is 15 residues long. Germline lookup yields CDR1 SGHDT and CDR2 YYEEEE. The ends were cut back, 2 bases at V and 3 bases at J, with 14 bases in the middle. Here the CDR3 DNA reads TGTGCCAGCAGCTTAGTAGCGATACTGGACTATGGCTACACCTTC. Protein: CASSLVAILDYGYTF.

This clonotype was recorded many times. The chain combines TRBV12-3 or TRBV12-4 with TRBJ2-1; TRBD2 matches 11 bases. The CDR3 totals 13 residues. V was pared by 3 bases and J by 11 bases, with 3 bases of the junction left unmatched. CDR3 amino acids: CASSFLAGGKQFF. CDR3 sequence (DNA): TGTGCCAGCAGTTTCCTAGCGGGAGGCAAGCAGTTCTTC.

The genes are TRBV4-1 and TRBJ2-3, with TRBD2 as a possible D gene (5 bases). The CDR3 loop spans 13 amino acids. Germline V gene lookup returns CDR1 MGHRA and CDR2 YSYEKL. Trimming took off 9 bases at V and 2 bases at J, with 12 bases between the two ends. The CDR3 DNA is TGCGCCAGTAGGAGGCCCTTCACAGATACGCAGTATTTT. Its protein is CASRRPFTDTQYF.

This clonotype came up a few times. The J gene is TRBJ1-4, the V gene TRBV19, with no clear D. The germline V and J ends were trimmed by 5 bases and 5 bases, with 12 bases remaining between them. Germline V gene data show CDR1 as LNHDA and CDR2 as SQIVND (reference sequence). The CDR3 spans 14 residues. This CDR3 is CASSFGRINEKLFF. For the CDR3, the DNA is TGTGCCAGTAGTTTCGGGCGGATAAATGAAAAACTGTTTTTT. The whole variable domain, filled in from reference TRBV19 and TRBJ1-4, reads DGGITQSPKYLFRKEGQNVTLSCEQNLNHDAMYWYRQDPGQGLRLIYYSQIVNDFQKGDIAEGYSVSREKKESFPLTVTSAQKNPTAFYLCASSFGRINEKLFFGSGTQLSVL.

This clonotype has just a few counts. The chain employs TRBV7-2 and TRBJ1-6; D gene unclear. Trimming left V 6 bases short and J 5 bases short, with 14 bases between. The length of the CDR3 is 15 residues. CDR1 and CDR2 from the germline V gene are SGHTA and FQGNSA. CDR3 sequence (DNA): TGTGCCAGCAGTCCTACTAATATGGATAATTCACCCCTCCACTTT. It is translated as CASSPTNMDNSPLHF.

This clonotype was detected ten times or more. The V and J genes are TRBV7-8 and TRBJ2-2, with TRBD2 matching 9 bases. V gave up 8 bases and J gave up 4 bases; unmatched junction bases: 14. The V gene's germline CDR1 is SGHVS and CDR2 FQNEAQ. The length of the CDR3 is 17 residues. The CDR3 loop is CASEQRLAGITTGELFF. In DNA form, the CDR3 reads TGTGCCAGCGAACAACGGCTAGCGGGAATTACCACCGGGGAGCTGTTTTTT.

This clonotype was observed a handful of times. The chain couples TRBV27 to TRBJ2-5; 9 bases fit TRBD1. This CDR3 region has 15 residues. The V and J ends lost 6 bases and 5 bases, in that order; junction bases with no gene match: 10. Germline assignment: CDR1 MNHEY and CDR2 SMNVEV (reference sequence). This CDR3 is CASRQGQGLLETQYF. CDR3 DNA sequence: TGTGCCAGCAGACAAGGACAGGGGTTACTGGAGACCCAGTACTTC.

This clonotype was counted between two and nine times. The chain uses TRBV7-9 and TRBJ2-7, with 7 bases lining up with TRBD1. The CDR3 length is 15 residues. J lost 6 bases, V lost 0 bases, and 8 bases had no gene match. Germline assignment: CDR1 SEHNR and CDR2 FQNEAQ (reference sequence). In DNA form, the CDR3 reads TGTGCCAGCAGCTTAGCAGGGGGCTCCCCAGGCGAGCAGTACTTC. The encoded protein is CASSLAGGSPGEQYF.

This clonotype has only a few counts. The CDR3 DNA reads TGTGCCAGCAGTGTAGATCTGTTGCGGGGGAGTAGAACAGATACGCAGTATTTT. Protein sequence: CASSVDLLRGSRTDTQYF. This rearrangement joins TRBV2 to TRBJ2-3; 7 bases agree with TRBD2. Trimming removed 4 bases from V and 3 bases from J; junction bases left unmatched: 16. Germline V gene lookup returns CDR1 SNHLY and CDR2 FYNNEI. The CDR3 is made up of 18 amino acids.

This clonotype was counted ten times or more. The gene calls are TRBV3-1 and TRBJ1-2, with TRBD1 as a possible D gene (5 bases). Germline CDR1 LGHDT, CDR2 YNNKEL (reference sequence). The length of the CDR3 is 14 residues. The V and J ends lost 4 bases and 8 bases respectively, with 17 bases between them. For the CDR3, the DNA is TGTGCCAGCAGCCCCCGGGACCCGTGGGGAGGCTACACCTTC. It codes for CASSPRDPWGGYTF.

As concerns this clonotype: Mismatch with germline at one junction end may stem from a read error. V is TRBV13 and J is TRBJ1-5; possible D gene TRBD1, 5 bases. CDR1 PRHDT and CDR2 FYEKMQ come from the germline V gene (reference sequence). This CDR3 region has 15 residues. CDR3 in amino acids: CASSLEGRVNQPQHF. In DNA, the CDR3 is TGCGCCAGCAGCTTGGAGGGGAGGGTCAATCAGCCCCAGCATTTT.

This clonotype was recorded many times. The rearrangement uses TRBV7-8 and TRBJ2-7; maybe TRBD2 (6 bases). Germline CDR1 and CDR2: SGHVS and FQNEAQ. The CDR3 runs 13 residues. V was trimmed by 8 bases and J by 9 bases, leaving 20 bases between them. For the CDR3, the DNA is TGTGCCAGCTCGTCGTCCATGGGGGGAGGGCAGTACTTC. Its protein is CASSSSMGGGQYF.

There are a few counts of this clonotype. The chain joins TRBV3-1 to TRBJ2-3, with TRBD2 matching 9 bases. Germline V CDR1 and CDR2: LGHDT, YNNKEL (reference sequence). CDR3 length: 19 residues. J gave up 5 bases and V 0 bases, and 15 bases lay outside the gene matches. CDR3 coding DNA: TGTGCCAGCAGCCAAGATGGGTTAGCGGGGGACGTAAAGGGAGATACGCAGTATTTT. Its translation is CASSQDGLAGDVKGDTQYF.

This clonotype came up many times. This sequence joins TRBV7-3 and TRBJ2-5; D call uncertain. Germline V lookup: CDR1 SGHTA, CDR2 FQGTGA. Trimming removed 2 bases at V and 4 bases at J, with 8 bases between. The CDR3 has 13 amino acids. The CDR3 bases are TGTGCCAGCAGCTTAGCCCCCGGAGAGACCCAGTACTTC. It encodes CASSLAPGETQYF. The full variable domain, with the rest looked up from reference TRBV7-3 and TRBJ2-5, is GAGVSQTPSNKVTEKGKYVELRCDPISGHTALYWYRQSLGQGPEFLIYFQGTGAADDSGLPNDRFFAVRPEGSVSTLKIQRTERGDSAVYLCASSLAPGETQYFGPGTRLLVL.

This clonotype showed up just a few times. The V and J genes are TRBV7-2 and TRBJ2-3, with TRBD2 matching 7 bases. The V gene end was trimmed by 3 bases and the J gene end by 2 bases; junction bases not matched to a gene: 8. The CDR3 is made up of 16 amino acids. CDR1 SGHTA and CDR2 FQGNSA come from the germline V gene. The CDR3 region has the DNA TGTGCCAGCAGCTTCCTAGCGGAACCCTACACAGATACGCAGTATTTT. This encodes CASSFLAEPYTDTQYF.

The genes are TRBV10-3 and TRBJ2-1, with D perhaps matching TRBD1 (5 bases). The germline gives CDR1 ENHRY, CDR2 SYGVKD. V was trimmed by 0 bases and J by 0 bases, leaving 15 bases between them. CDR3 size: 18 residues. The CDR3 DNA follows: TGTGCCATCAGTGAGTCGATTTTAGGACATAGCTCCTACAATGAGCAGTTCTTC. It is translated as CAISESILGHSSYNEQFF.